Each of the 29 T cell receptor beta chains below was sequenced from the same sample in a study of cytomegalovirus exposure and HLA in healthy donors (dated by TCRdb to the late 2010s). Library prep was done by the immunoSEQ multiplex PCR assay. The multiplex PCR relied on a mix of 60 forward primers for TCR Vbeta segments and 13 reverse primers for TCR Jbeta segments. In its TCRdb copy, this immuneACCESS table keeps in-frame sequences only and misses some clones. Where compared with another copy, unresolved V genes explain less than half of these, and the others have no known cause. This sample gives over 150,000 clones in total; roughly 77% of them show up just once. Roughly 2.1% of the sample comes from the top ten. Material: PBMCs. These receptors were taken from a man aged 50 to 59 in good health and CMV-seropositive.

As to this clone: Within the sample, other DNA sequences also encode this same CDR3. This chain links TRBV19 with TRBJ2-7, with 7 positions matching TRBD1. This CDR3 has 14 amino acids. J was trimmed by 6 bases and V by 0 bases; bases with no gene match: 5. Germline CDR1 reads LNHDA; CDR2 reads SQIVND (reference sequence). The CDR3 here is CASSIEGQLREQYF. The CDR3 bases are TGTGCCAGTAGTATAGAGGGACAGCTCCGCGAGCAGTACTTC.

The chain employs TRBV21-1 and TRBJ2-5; the D call TRBD2 from the table was never checked on the DNA. TRBV21-1 is a pseudogene segment. This CDR3 is built from 15 residues. The CDR3 loop is CASSNSGENQETQYF. CDR3 DNA sequence: TGTGCCAGCAGCAATAGCGGAGAGAACCAAGAGACCCAGTACTTC.

V and J are TRBV7-9 and TRBJ1-1, with a weak D call TRBD1 (6 bases). The length of the CDR3 is 17 residues. Trimming stripped 1 base from V and 3 bases from J, with 18 bases between. Germline CDR1 reads SEHNR; CDR2 reads FQNEAQ (reference sequence). This chain's CDR3 is CASSLDLRQGLHTEAFF. CDR3 DNA sequence: TGTGCCAGCAGCTTAGATCTGCGTCAGGGGCTTCACACTGAAGCTTTCTTT. Using reference TRBV7-9 and TRBJ1-1 for the parts outside the CDR3, the full variable domain is DTGVSQNPRHKITKRGQNVTFRCDPISEHNRLYWYRQTLGQGPEFLTYFQNEAQLEKSRLLSDRFSAERPKGSFSTLEIQRTEQGDSAMYLCASSLDLRQGLHTEAFFGQGTRLTVV.

The chain has TRBV19 and TRBJ1-4, with TRBD1 as a possible D gene (5 bases). Germline CDR1 LNHDA, CDR2 SQIVND (reference sequence). V lost 6 bases, J lost 6 bases, and 14 bases lay in between. This CDR3 comprises 14 residues. DNA of the CDR3: TGTGCCAGTAGAAGCGGGGCATCGGATGAAAAACTGTTTTTT. Protein: CASRSGASDEKLFF. Drawing the rest from reference TRBV19 and TRBJ1-4, the complete variable domain is DGGITQSPKYLFRKEGQNVTLSCEQNLNHDAMYWYRQDPGQGLRLIYYSQIVNDFQKGDIAEGYSVSREKKESFPLTVTSAQKNPTAFYLCASRSGASDEKLFFGSGTQLSVL.

The chain joins TRBV6-1 to TRBJ2-7; 7 bases are shared with TRBD1. Per the germline V gene, CDR1 is MNHNS and CDR2 is SASEGT. The CDR3 has 16 residues. J gave up 0 bases and V 6 bases, and 11 bases lay outside the gene matches. The CDR3 DNA sequence: TGTGCCAGCAGCGAACCGGACAGGCGTTACTCCTACGAGCAGTACTTC. It yields the protein CASSEPDRRYSYEQYF.

The V gene is TRBV5-5, the J gene TRBJ1-4; D is perhaps TRBD1 (6 bases). CDR3 size: 15 residues. Germline V gene sequence: CDR1 SGHKS, CDR2 YYEKEE (reference sequence). V lost 0 bases and J lost 2, with 8 bases in between. CDR3 in DNA: TGTGCCAGCAGCTTGGGACAGGTGACTAATGAAAAACTGTTTTTT. It yields the protein CASSLGQVTNEKLFF.

This clone showed up just once. The V and J genes are TRBV11-2 and TRBJ1-2, with D unresolved. CDR1 and CDR2 from the germline V gene are SGHAT and FQNNGV. The CDR3 covers 13 residues. V dropped 4 bases and J dropped 9 bases, with 15 bases sitting between them. The CDR3 bases are TGTGCCAGCAGCTCAGAGGCGGGTATGAGCTACACCTTC. It encodes CASSSEAGMSYTF.

The V and J genes are TRBV10-1 and TRBJ1-6; 9 bases align to TRBD1. The ends lost 6 bases at V and 8 bases at J; junction bases unmatched: 8. The germline CDR1 and CDR2 sequences are WNHNN and SYGVQD (reference sequence). This CDR3 contains 15 residues. The CDR3 protein is CASSPTGGPDSPLHF. The CDR3 nucleotides are TGCGCCAGCAGCCCAACAGGGGGCCCGGATTCACCCCTCCACTTT.

This chain's CDR3 is CASSLGLAAYNEQFF. The CDR3 DNA follows: TGCGCCAGCAGCTTAGGACTAGCGGCCTACAATGAGCAGTTCTTC. The chain carries TRBV5-1 and TRBJ2-1; 10 bases are shared with TRBD2. The CDR3 has 15 residues. Germline V gene sequence: CDR1 SGHRS, CDR2 YFSETQ. V lost 2 bases and J lost 2; bases outside the gene matches: 1.

V usage is TRBV7-9 and J usage is TRBJ2-1; TRBD1 is a possible D gene (5 bases). The V end was cut by 2 bases, the J end by 5 bases, with 10 bases between. Per germline, CDR1 SEHNR and CDR2 FQNEAQ (reference sequence). The CDR3 is 14 residues long. The CDR3 region is CASSLLARDNEQFF. The CDR3, as DNA: TGTGCCAGCAGCTTACTTGCCAGGGACAATGAGCAGTTCTTC.

J is TRBJ2-5 and V is TRBV7-2, with 8 bases aligning to TRBD1. The J call could be wrong; TRBJ2-7 is a better fit for the DNA end. In germline, CDR1 is SGHTA, CDR2 FQGNSA. This CDR3 comprises 15 residues. As DNA, the CDR3 is TGTGCCAGCAGCTTGAACAGGGGGGCGTCCTACGAGCAGTACTTC. It translates to CASSLNRGASYEQYF.

CDR3 amino acids: CASSLGANEQFF. For the CDR3, the DNA is TGTGCCAGCAGCCTAGGGGCCAATGAGCAGTTCTTC. V usage is TRBV7-3 and J usage is TRBJ2-1, with D perhaps TRBD1 (5 bases). The ends were cut back, 5 bases at V and 6 bases at J, with 8 bases in the middle. Germline V CDR1 and CDR2: SGHTA, FQGTGA. This CDR3 spans 12 amino acids.

This chain joins TRBV6-6 and TRBJ1-2, with a weak D call TRBD1 (5 bases). Germline CDR1 reads MNHNY; CDR2 reads SVGAGI (reference sequence). CDR3 size: 13 residues. V was cut by 7 bases and J by 3 bases, with 12 bases left in between. The CDR3 spells CASIRQGYYGYTF. CDR3 in DNA: TGTGCCAGCATTAGGCAGGGATACTATGGCTACACCTTC.

The J gene is TRBJ2-7, the V gene TRBV7-2, with TRBD2 identical over 13 bases. The V gene end was trimmed by 5 bases and the J gene end by 5 bases; junction bases not matched to a gene: 3. The germline V gene encodes CDR1 SGHTA and CDR2 FQGNSA. The CDR3 runs 14 residues. For the CDR3, the DNA is TGTGCCAGCAGCCAACTAGCGGGGGGGCACGAGCAGTACTTC. Encoded protein: CASSQLAGGHEQYF.

The V gene is TRBV5-5, the J gene TRBJ2-7; 7 bases match TRBD2. V was pared by 2 bases and J by 0 bases, with 5 bases of the junction left unmatched. CDR1 is SGHKS and CDR2 is YYEKEE in the germline V gene (reference sequence). The CDR3 contains 15 residues. The CDR3 sequence is CASSLRSGVSYEQYF. DNA of the CDR3: TGTGCCAGCAGCTTAAGGAGCGGGGTCTCCTACGAGCAGTACTTC.

The chain carries TRBV19 and TRBJ1-5; 9 nucleotides line up with TRBD1. Germline assignment: CDR1 LNHDA and CDR2 SQIVND (reference sequence). Trimming removed 1 base from V and 0 bases from J; junction bases left unmatched: 10. The CDR3 is 19 residues long. CDR3 DNA: TGTGCCAGTAGTATAGTTACAGGGGGCTCCGTTTTTAGCAATCAGCCCCAGCATTTT. Translating it yields CASSIVTGGSVFSNQPQHF.

The gene calls are TRBV7-9 and TRBJ2-3; D is undetermined. The CDR3 length is 16 residues. The V gene lost 5 bases and the J gene lost 0 bases, with 15 bases spanning the gap. Germline loops: CDR1 SEHNR, CDR2 FQNEAQ (reference sequence). The CDR3: CASSPKSTLSTDTQYF. Here the CDR3 DNA reads TGTGCCAGCAGCCCTAAGTCTACTCTTAGCACAGATACGCAGTATTTT.

J is TRBJ2-2 and V is TRBV5-4; no reliable D call. This CDR3 region has 15 residues. Germline loops: CDR1 SGHNT, CDR2 YYREEE (reference sequence). The V gene lost 0 bases and the J gene lost 4 bases, with 10 bases spanning the gap. The CDR3 DNA sequence: TGTGCCAGCAGCTTGGAAACTGCGGTCACCGGGGAGCTGTTTTTT. It specifies CASSLETAVTGELFF.

Details on this clone: Sequence at one end of the junction differs from germline and may be a read error. This chain's CDR3 is CASSTGLAGGRYNEQFF. DNA for the CDR3: TGTGCTAGCAGCACGGGACTAGCGGGGGGACGGTACAATGAGCAGTTCTTC. This chain joins TRBV7-7 and TRBJ2-1, with 15 bases that match TRBD2. CDR1 is SSHAT and CDR2 is FNYEAQ in the germline V gene (reference sequence). The CDR3 is 17 amino acids.

CDR3 sequence (DNA): TGTGCCAGCAGCAAACCAGGGGAGCATGGCTACACCTTC. Protein sequence: CASSKPGEHGYTF. The chain links TRBV27 to TRBJ1-2; TRBD1 might be the D (6 bases). The ends were cut back, 6 bases at V and 6 bases at J, with 14 bases in the middle. The CDR3 spans 13 residues. Germline loops: CDR1 MNHEY, CDR2 SMNVEV (reference sequence).

The V gene is TRBV5-1, the J gene TRBJ1-3; D ambiguous. In germline, CDR1 is SGHRS, CDR2 YFSETQ. The CDR3 sequence is 16 residues long. The V gene lost 0 bases and the J gene lost 0 bases, with 10 bases spanning the gap. The CDR3 DNA reads TGCGCCAGCAGCTTGGGGGAGGCGAGCTCTGGAAACACCATATATTTT. This encodes CASSLGEASSGNTIYF.

This sequence joins TRBV30 and TRBJ1-3; 10 bases map to TRBD1. Germline CDR1 reads GTSNPN; CDR2 reads SVGIG (reference sequence). V was pared by 4 bases and J by 0 bases, with 3 bases of the junction left unmatched. The CDR3 has 15 residues. The CDR3: CAWTRDRGSGNTIYF. DNA of the CDR3: TGTGCCTGGACCCGGGACAGGGGCTCTGGAAACACCATATATTTT.

This clone was found a few times. CDR3 residues: CASIQGVGSPLHF. The CDR3 bases are TGTGCCAGCATTCAGGGGGTTGGTTCACCCCTCCACTTT. V is TRBV28 and J is TRBJ1-6; TRBD1 matches at 7 bases. CDR1 MDHEN and CDR2 SYDVKM come from the germline V gene. V lost 7 bases and J lost 9; bases outside the gene matches: 6. CDR3 length equals 13 residues.

The table lists this clone with a count of one. This chain connects TRBV18 to TRBJ1-2; the match to TRBD1 covers 7 bases. This CDR3 region has 14 residues. V lost 2 bases, J lost 5 bases, and 5 bases stayed unmatched. Germline V gene lookup returns CDR1 KGHSH and CDR2 LQKENI. The CDR3 loop is CASSPGPGGYGYTF. Here the CDR3 DNA reads TGTGCCAGCTCACCAGGCCCAGGGGGGTATGGCTACACCTTC. Full variable domain (rest looked up from reference TRBV18 and TRBJ1-2): NAGVMQNPRHLVRRRGQEARLRCSPMKGHSHVYWYRQLPEEGLKFMVYLQKENIIDESGMPKERFSAEFPKEGPSILRIQQVVRGDSAAYFCASSPGPGGYGYTFGSGTRLTVV.

V and J are TRBV5-1 and TRBJ2-5; D is ambiguous. Trimming pared 4 bases from V and 2 bases from J, leaving 12 bases between. This CDR3 is built from 14 residues. Germline V lookup: CDR1 SGHRS, CDR2 YFSETQ. The DNA of the CDR3 is TGCGCCAGCAGCCCTACCACTATGCAAGAGACCCAGTACTTC. Residues: CASSPTTMQETQYF.

This sequence joins TRBV28 and TRBJ1-2; 7 nucleotides agree with TRBD1. The germline V gene has CDR1 MDHEN and CDR2 SYDVKM. CDR3 length: 14 residues. V shed 5 bases, J shed 7 bases, and the junction held 10 bases outside the gene matches. CDR3 bases: TGTGCCAGCAGTAGGGACAGAGGGTCAGGTGGCTACACCTTC. Translating it yields CASSRDRGSGGYTF.

The chain employs TRBV19 and TRBJ1-1; perhaps TRBD1 as D (6 bases). CDR3 length: 15 residues. CDR1 is LNHDA and CDR2 is SQIVND in the germline V gene (reference sequence). The V gene lost 3 bases and the J gene lost 4 bases, with 15 bases spanning the gap. CDR3 DNA: TGTGCCAGTAGTATCGGGAACAGGGCGGTCACTGAAGCTTTCTTT. Amino acid sequence: CASSIGNRAVTEAFF. The complete variable domain, with remaining parts taken from reference TRBV19 and TRBJ1-1, reads DGGITQSPKYLFRKEGQNVTLSCEQNLNHDAMYWYRQDPGQGLRLIYYSQIVNDFQKGDIAEGYSVSREKKESFPLTVTSAQKNPTAFYLCASSIGNRAVTEAFFGQGTRLTVV.

The rearrangement uses TRBV18 and TRBJ1-2; 8 positions agree with TRBD1. This CDR3 has 15 residues. After removal of 1 base from V and 6 bases from J, the junction contained 7 bases not matched to a gene. Germline lookup yields CDR1 KGHSH and CDR2 LQKENI. For the CDR3, the DNA is TGTGCCAGCTCACCACGCGGACAGGGATGGGATGGCTACACCTTC. It codes for CASSPRGQGWDGYTF.

The chain combines TRBV15 with TRBJ2-7, with 8 positions matching TRBD1. Germline loops: CDR1 LNHNV, CDR2 YYDKDF (reference sequence). The length of the CDR3 is 15 residues. J gave up 1 base and V 4 bases, and 6 bases lay outside the gene matches. CDR3 in amino acids: CATSKLGQESYEQYF. The CDR3 DNA reads TGTGCCACCAGCAAACTGGGACAGGAGTCCTACGAGCAGTACTTC.